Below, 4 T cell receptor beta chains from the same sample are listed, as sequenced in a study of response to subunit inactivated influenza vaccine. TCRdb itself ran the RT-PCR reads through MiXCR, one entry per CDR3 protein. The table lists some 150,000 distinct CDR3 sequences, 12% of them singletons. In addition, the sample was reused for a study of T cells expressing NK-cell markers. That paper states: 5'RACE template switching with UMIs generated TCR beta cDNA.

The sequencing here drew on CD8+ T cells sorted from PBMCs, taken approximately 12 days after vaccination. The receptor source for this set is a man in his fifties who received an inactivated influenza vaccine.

The CDR3, as DNA: TGTGCCAGCAGCTTAGATCCGATAGCCCGCTACGAGCAGTACTTC. This sequence encodes CASSLDPIARYEQYF. The rearrangement links TRBV11-2 to TRBJ2-7, with no clear D. Per the germline V gene, CDR1 is SGHAT and CDR2 is FQNNGV. V shed 0 bases and J shed 3 bases, with 12 bases lying between them. The CDR3 is 15 residues long.

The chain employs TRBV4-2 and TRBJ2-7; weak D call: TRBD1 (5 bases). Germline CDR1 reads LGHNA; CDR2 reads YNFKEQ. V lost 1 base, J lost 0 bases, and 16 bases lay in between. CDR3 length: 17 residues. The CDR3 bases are TGTGCCAGCAGCCAAGTTCCCTCGGACACCCACTCCTACGAGCAGTACTTC. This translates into CASSQVPSDTHSYEQYF.

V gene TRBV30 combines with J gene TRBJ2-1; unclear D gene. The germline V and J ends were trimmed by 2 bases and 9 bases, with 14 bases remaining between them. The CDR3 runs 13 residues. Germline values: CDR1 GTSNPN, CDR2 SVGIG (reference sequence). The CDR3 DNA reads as TGTGCCTGGAGTTGGAGCTCCCTGGGTGAGCAGTTCTTC. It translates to CAWSWSSLGEQFF.

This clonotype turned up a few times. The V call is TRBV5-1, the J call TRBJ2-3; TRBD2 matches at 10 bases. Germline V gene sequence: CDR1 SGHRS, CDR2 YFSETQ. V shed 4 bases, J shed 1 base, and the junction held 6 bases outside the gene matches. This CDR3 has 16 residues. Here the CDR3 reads CASSGIGTSGTDTQYF. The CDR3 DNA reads TGCGCCAGCAGCGGCATAGGGACTAGCGGCACAGATACGCAGTATTTT. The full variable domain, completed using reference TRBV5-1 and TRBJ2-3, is KAGVTQTPRYLIKTRGQQVTLSCSPISGHRSVSWYQQTPGQGLQFLFEYFSETQRNKGNFPGRFSGRQFSNSRSEMNVSTLELGDSALYLCASSGIGTSGTDTQYFGPGTRLTVL.